Below are 6 T cell receptor beta chains sequenced from a single sample in a study of blood T cell repertoires in COVID-19. Libraries were prepared by immunoSEQ multiplex PCR; TCRdb keeps only in-frame clonotypes and omits some of them. The sample shows some 83,000 clones, roughly 82% of them seen only once. Sequencing input: peripheral blood. The receptors shown here come from a human donor in a cohort sampled during active COVID-19.

The chain employs TRBV11-2 and TRBJ2-5, with D perhaps TRBD2 (7 bases). The V gene lost 8 bases and the J gene lost 5 bases, with 18 bases spanning the gap. Germline V lookup: CDR1 SGHAT, CDR2 FQNNGV. CDR3 length: 14 residues. The CDR3 nucleotides read TGTGCCAGCTCCCTCCGGGGGGCTAGGGAGACCCAGTACTTC. It is translated as CASSLRGARETQYF.

This clone was detected only a few times. This rearrangement joins TRBV10-3 to TRBJ1-5; maybe TRBD1 (6 bases). V gave up 3 bases and J gave up 5 bases, with 11 bases separating them. Germline V CDR1 and CDR2: ENHRY, SYGVKD. The CDR3 sequence is 14 residues long. The CDR3: CAISEAAGDQPQHF. In DNA form, the CDR3 reads TGTGCCATCAGTGAAGCGGCAGGGGATCAGCCCCAGCATTTT.

The chain employs TRBV10-3 and TRBJ1-2; 10 positions match TRBD1. Germline CDR1 is ENHRY and CDR2 is SYGVKD. The CDR3 has 12 amino acids. Trimming at V came to 6 bases and at J to 6 bases, leaving 1 base not matched to a gene. The CDR3 DNA sequence: TGTGCCATCAGCGGGACAGGGGATGGCTACACCTTC. It yields the protein CAISGTGDGYTF.

This clone has more than one count but fewer than ten. The chain carries TRBV18 and TRBJ2-2; D perhaps matches TRBD1 (6 bases). Germline CDR1 is KGHSH and CDR2 is LQKENI. CDR3 length: 15 residues. The germline V and J ends were trimmed by 6 bases and 0 bases, with 11 bases remaining between them. Written as DNA, the CDR3 is TGTGCCAGCTCCATGGACAGCGCGAACACCGGGGAGCTGTTTTTT. This codes for CASSMDSANTGELFF.

The chain joins TRBV2 to TRBJ2-7; TRBD2 is a possible D gene (7 bases). The length of the CDR3 is 15 residues. Trimming shortened V by 7 bases and J by 0 bases, and 16 bases separated the two germline ends. CDR1 SNHLY and CDR2 FYNNEI come from the germline V gene. In DNA, the CDR3 is TGTGCCAGCACCCTAAGGGGGGGGAGCTCCTACGAGCAGTACTTC. Translating gives CASTLRGGSSYEQYF.

The chain couples TRBV6-5 to TRBJ2-5; possible D gene TRBD2, 6 bases. Trimming removed 6 bases at V and 1 base at J, with 12 bases between. CDR3 size: 14 residues. Germline CDR1 and CDR2: MNHEY and SVGAGI. Here the CDR3 reads CASRGGTTQETQYF. The CDR3 DNA sequence: TGTGCCAGCAGGGGGGGTACTACCCAAGAGACCCAGTACTTC.